This T cell receptor beta chain was found in a study of blood T cell repertoires in COVID-19. The CDR3 runs to 14 residues. V lost 3 bases and J lost 1, with 10 bases in between. The V gene's germline CDR1 is DFQATT and CDR2 SNEGSKA (reference sequence). As handled by the study authors: The assay estimated nucleated cells by amplifying reference gene primers. Method: immunoSEQ multiplex PCR; TCRdb's copy keeps in-frame clones and lacks some. V, J and clone size reflect that table, while D and trimming were determined from the DNA. The sample yields some 450,000 clones, 70% to 90% seen once. V gene TRBV20-1 combines with J gene TRBJ2-1, with D maybe TRBD2 (6 bases). Material for sequencing was peripheral blood. This sequence was found in a man aged 18 to 35 with COVID-19, enrolled during active disease. The CDR3 loop reads CSASSAGSYNEQFF. CDR3 nucleotides: TGCAGTGCTAGTAGTGCGGGGTCCTACAATGAGCAGTTCTTC.